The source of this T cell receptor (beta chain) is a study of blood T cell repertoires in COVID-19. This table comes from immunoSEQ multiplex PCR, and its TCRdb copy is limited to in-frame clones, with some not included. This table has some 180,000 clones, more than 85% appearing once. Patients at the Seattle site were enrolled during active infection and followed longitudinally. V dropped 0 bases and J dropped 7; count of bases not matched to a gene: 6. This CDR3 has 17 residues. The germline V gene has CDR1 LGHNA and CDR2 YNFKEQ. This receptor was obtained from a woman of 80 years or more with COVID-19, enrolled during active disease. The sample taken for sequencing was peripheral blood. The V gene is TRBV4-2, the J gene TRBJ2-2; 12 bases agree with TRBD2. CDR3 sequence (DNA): TGTGCCAGCAGCCAAGAAGCACTAGCGGGAGGTATCGGGGAGCTGTTTTTT. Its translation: CASSQEALAGGIGELFF.